Here is one T cell receptor (beta chain) with its context. Germline-derived CDR1 and CDR2 are SGHDN and FVKESK. V was pared by 6 bases and J by 6 bases, with 12 bases of the junction left unmatched. The CDR3 extends over 16 amino acids. MiXCR was run by TCRdb on the reads, yielding one entry per CDR3 protein. The table lists approximately 100,000 distinct CDR3 sequences, roughly 28% of them singletons. The data stem from a study of type 1 regulatory T cells. Study-level background: T-allo10 is an in vitro-generated, Tr1-enriched CD4 T cell product specific for alloantigen.

Sequenced sample: CD4+ T cells, either the whole sample or a sorted fraction (not recorded which). The J gene is TRBJ2-3, the V gene TRBV14, with TRBD1 matching 10 bases. The TCR sequence derives from a human donor in good health. Here the CDR3 reads CASSLDRGHLVDTQYF. The CDR3 coding sequence is TGTGCCAGCAGTCTTGACAGGGGGCATTTGGTCGATACGCAGTATTTT.